A single sample gave rise to the 30 T cell receptor beta chains below, sequenced in a study of blood T cells in healthy people across ages. It was with a sample-barcoded 5' primer and a J-beta primer mix that a second PCR of roughly 7 to 12 cycles was run. TCRdb itself ran the 5' RACE reads through MiXCR, one entry per CDR3 protein. The sample shows about 1.7 million distinct CDR3 sequences, 28% of them seen only once. The source material was blood. Every receptor here comes from a young woman in good health.

This clonotype was seen ten or more times. This rearrangement joins TRBV5-1 to TRBJ2-7; D possibly uses TRBD1 or TRBD2 (5 bases each). Germline loops: CDR1 SGHRS, CDR2 YFSETQ. The ends were cut back, 5 bases at V and 4 bases at J, with 22 bases in the middle. There are 16 residues in the CDR3. In DNA form, the CDR3 reads TGCGCCAGCAGGGAGAGCCACGGGACCCATGGATACGAGCAGTACTTC. This encodes CASRESHGTHGYEQYF. Drawing the rest from reference TRBV5-1 and TRBJ2-7, the complete variable domain is KAGVTQTPRYLIKTRGQQVTLSCSPISGHRSVSWYQQTPGQGLQFLFEYFSETQRNKGNFPGRFSGRQFSNSRSEMNVSTLELGDSALYLCASRESHGTHGYEQYFGPGTRLTVT.

The J gene is TRBJ1-2, the V gene TRBV6-2 or TRBV6-3; the match to TRBD1 covers 7 bases. The CDR3 has 14 residues. With 4 bases clipped from V and 7 bases from J, the junction kept 9 bases outside the gene matches. Germline lookup yields CDR1 MNHEY and CDR2 SVGEGT. The CDR3 nucleotides are TGTGCCAGCAGTTTAACAGGGGAAGTTAGTGGCTACACCTTC. This codes for CASSLTGEVSGYTF.

This clonotype appeared a few times. This CDR3 is CASKFAGGEETQYF. The CDR3 DNA follows: TGTGCCAGCAAATTTGCCGGGGGGGAGGAGACCCAGTACTTC. This chain joins TRBV12-3 or TRBV12-4 and TRBJ2-5; 8 bases are a match to TRBD2. This CDR3 is 14 amino acids long. V was clipped by 7 bases and J by 5 bases; unmatched bases: 9.

The CDR3 protein is CASRRTVFTGELFF. CDR3 bases: TGTGCCAGCAGACGGACCGTGTTCACCGGGGAGCTGTTTTTT. This chain connects TRBV28 to TRBJ2-2; D is undetermined. The CDR3 spans 14 residues. V was trimmed by 6 bases and J by 4 bases, leaving 12 bases between them. Germline V gives CDR1 MDHEN, CDR2 SYDVKM.

This clonotype occurred a few times. This chain links TRBV3-1 with TRBJ1-1; D possibly corresponds to TRBD1 (5 bases). The V end lost 10 bases, the J end lost 3 bases, and 15 bases lay between the germline ends. Germline V gene sequence: CDR1 LGHDT, CDR2 YNNKEL (reference sequence). There are 13 residues in the CDR3. CDR3 in amino acids: CATKQTEYTEAFF. The CDR3 nucleotides read TGTGCCACCAAGCAGACAGAATACACTGAAGCTTTCTTT.

This clonotype has just a few counts. V usage is TRBV6-6 and J usage is TRBJ2-7; 12 bases match TRBD2. The CDR3 covers 15 residues. Germline V gene sequence: CDR1 MNHNY, CDR2 SVGAGI (reference sequence). Unmatched junction bases numbered 5, after V lost 7 bases and J lost 1 base. The CDR3 sequence is CASTGGTSGSYEQYF. CDR3 bases: TGTGCCAGCACGGGCGGGACTAGCGGGTCCTACGAGCAGTACTTC.

This clonotype was picked up a small number of times. The chain links TRBV27 to TRBJ2-5, with D maybe TRBD2 (5 bases). Deletions cut 6 bases from V and 4 bases from J, with 15 bases between. The germline V gene has CDR1 MNHEY and CDR2 SMNVEV (reference sequence). The CDR3 has 14 residues. The CDR3 coding sequence is TGTGCCAGCAGCCCCACGAGGAGGTTAGAGACCCAGTACTTC. Translated: CASSPTRRLETQYF.

The table lists this clonotype with a few counts. A much larger clone is a single base away; this may be a read error. The gene calls are TRBV7-9 and TRBJ2-7, with D unresolved. The CDR3 is 13 amino acids. Trimming stripped 1 base from V and 4 bases from J, with 8 bases between. The germline V gene encodes CDR1 SEHNR and CDR2 FQNEAQ (reference sequence). The CDR3 protein is CASSLEWRYEQYF. The CDR3 bases are TGTGCCAGCAGCTTAGAGTGGAGATACGAGCAGTACTTC. Variable domain in full (rest from reference TRBV7-9 and TRBJ2-7): DTGVSQNPRHKITKRGQNVTFRCDPISEHNRLYWYRQTLGQGPEFLTYFQNEAQLEKSRLLSDRFSAERPKGSFSTLEIQRTEQGDSAMYLCASSLEWRYEQYFGPGTRLTVT.

To note about this clonotype: One base away lies a much larger clone, so this may be a sequencing read error. This is likely a read error, given that the CDR3 carries no conserved phenylalanine or tryptophan at its end. This chain links TRBV5-1 with TRBJ2-1; D is uncertain. Trimming stripped 4 bases from V and 8 bases from J, with 7 bases between. CDR3 length: 11 residues. In germline, CDR1 is SGHRS, CDR2 YFSETQ. CDR3 loop: CASSNGDEQFC. The CDR3 DNA follows: TGCGCCAGCAGCAATGGGGATGAGCAGTTCTGC.

This clonotype turned up a few times. The rearrangement uses TRBV9 and TRBJ2-7; D uncertain. The germline gives CDR1 SGDLS, CDR2 YYNGEE. V lost 3 bases and J 1 base, leaving 14 bases between the germline ends. The CDR3 sequence is 15 residues long. The CDR3 protein is CASSGHFGNSYEQYF. The CDR3 nucleotides are TGTGCCAGCAGCGGCCATTTTGGGAATTCCTACGAGCAGTACTTC.

Turning to this clonotype: With a much larger clone just one base away, this may be a read error. The rearrangement links TRBV5-1 to TRBJ2-7; a possible D gene is TRBD2 (6 bases). This CDR3 is built from 14 residues. CDR1 and CDR2 (germline): SGHRS, YFSETQ. This CDR3 reads CAGSGPSGEGEQYF. CDR3 DNA: TGCGCCGGCAGCGGACCTTCGGGAGAAGGCGAGCAGTACTTC.

This rearrangement joins TRBV20-1 to TRBJ2-6; D possibly matches TRBD1 or TRBD2 (7 bases each). The V gene lost 6 bases and the J gene lost 4 bases, with 19 bases spanning the gap. The V gene's germline CDR1 is DFQATT and CDR2 SNEGSKA (reference sequence). This CDR3 has 16 residues. The CDR3 protein is CSAASGGAPGANVLTF. Here the CDR3 DNA reads TGCAGTGCCGCCTCAGGGGGGGCGCCCGGGGCCAACGTCCTGACTTTC.

Regarding this clonotype: Being one base from a much bigger clone, this may be a read error. This sequence joins TRBV27 and TRBJ2-7, with 9 bases lining up with TRBD2. Per the germline V gene, CDR1 is MNHEY and CDR2 is SMNVEV (reference sequence). CDR3 length equals 15 residues. The DNA of the CDR3 is TGTGCCAGCAGTACCCAGACTAGCGGAGCCTACGAGCGGTACTTC. Protein sequence: CASSTQTSGAYERYF.

This clonotype was detected only a few times. CDR3 protein: CASSPQARGDQETQYF. The CDR3 region has the DNA TGTGCCAGCAGCCCCCAAGCGAGGGGGGATCAAGAGACCCAGTACTTC. This rearrangement joins TRBV7-3 to TRBJ2-5; D could derive from TRBD1 or TRBD2 (6 bases each). The CDR3 loop spans 16 amino acids. The V gene's germline CDR1 is SGHTA and CDR2 FQGTGA. V lost 5 bases, J lost 2 bases, and 18 bases lay in between.

This chain joins TRBV20-1 and TRBJ2-1; tentatively, D is TRBD1 (6 bases). Germline-derived CDR1 and CDR2 are DFQATT and SNEGSKA (reference sequence). Trimming removed 6 bases from V and 10 bases from J, with 13 bases in between. This CDR3 region has 11 residues. CDR3 amino acids: CSARGDYEQFF. The CDR3 DNA sequence: TGCAGTGCCAGGGGAGACTACGAGCAGTTCTTC.

There are many counts of this clonotype. The chain recombines TRBV5-1 with TRBJ2-6; the D is unclear. V lost 4 bases and J 2 bases, leaving 7 bases between the germline ends. The CDR3 runs to 14 residues. Germline CDR1 reads SGHRS; CDR2 reads YFSETQ. The CDR3 region is CASSPTAGANVLTF. CDR3 sequence (DNA): TGCGCCAGCAGCCCCACGGCTGGGGCCAACGTCCTGACTTTC.

This clonotype was seen a few times. The chain couples TRBV5-1 to TRBJ1-4; 7 positions match TRBD1. Trimming at V came to 0 bases and at J to 6 bases, leaving 5 bases not matched to a gene. Looked up from germline, CDR1 is SGHRS and CDR2 is YFSETQ. The CDR3 runs 15 residues. CDR3 sequence (DNA): TGCGCCAGCAGCTTGGAGTCAGGGGGGGATGAAAAACTGTTTTTT. This sequence encodes CASSLESGGDEKLFF.

This clonotype occurred many times. The CDR3 sequence: CASRGTSGYTF. The DNA for the CDR3 is TGTGCCAGCAGGGGGACGTCAGGCTACACCTTC. The gene calls are TRBV12-3 or TRBV12-4 and TRBJ1-2; weak D call: TRBD1 (5 bases). Trimming took off 6 bases at V and 8 bases at J, with 10 bases between the two ends. The length of the CDR3 is 11 residues.

The sample holds one count of this clonotype. Being one base from a much bigger clone, this may be a read error. V usage is TRBV11-2 and J usage is TRBJ2-1, with D perhaps TRBD1 or TRBD2 (5 bases each). The CDR3 has 15 amino acids. The germline gives CDR1 SGHAT, CDR2 FQNNGV. The CDR3: CAGSLGTGGLGEQFF. CDR3 DNA: TGTGCCGGCAGCTTAGGTACTGGGGGTTTGGGTGAGCAGTTCTTC.

This clonotype was detected ten times or more. The chain is built from TRBV29-1 and TRBJ1-2; D may be TRBD1 (6 bases). Germline V lookup: CDR1 SQVTM, CDR2 ANQGSEA. CDR3 length equals 12 residues. V shed 6 bases and J shed 2 bases, with 10 bases lying between them. The DNA for the CDR3 is TGCAGCGTAAAACAGGGAAACTATGGCTACACCTTC. This encodes CSVKQGNYGYTF.

Many counts were recorded for this clonotype. The chain employs TRBV7-9 and TRBJ1-2; D ambiguous. V gave up 1 base and J gave up 8 bases, with 8 bases separating them. The germline V gene encodes CDR1 SEHNR and CDR2 FQNEAQ (reference sequence). The CDR3 loop spans 12 amino acids. CDR3 protein: CASSLGPAGYTF. CDR3 nucleotides: TGTGCCAGCAGCTTAGGCCCCGCGGGCTACACCTTC.

This clonotype was picked up a small number of times. The chain is built from TRBV30 and TRBJ2-7; D is possibly TRBD2 (5 bases). Trimming took 4 bases from V and 5 from J, leaving 9 bases between them. Germline CDR1 and CDR2: GTSNPN and SVGIG (reference sequence). The CDR3 length is 11 residues. CDR3 sequence reads: CAWTGLHEQYF. In nucleotides, the CDR3 is TGTGCCTGGACCGGACTCCACGAGCAGTACTTC.

This clonotype was found a few times. The chain has TRBV10-1 and TRBJ2-5; tentative D call: TRBD2 (6 bases). Trimming stripped 0 bases from V and 4 bases from J, with 12 bases between. The germline V gene has CDR1 WNHNN and CDR2 SYGVQD (reference sequence). There are 15 residues in the CDR3. The CDR3 protein is CASSESAGRGETQYF. The CDR3 bases are TGCGCCAGCAGTGAGTCGGCGGGGCGCGGAGAGACCCAGTACTTC.

The sample holds a few counts of this clonotype. The J gene is TRBJ1-5, the V gene TRBV28; D possibly corresponds to TRBD1 (5 bases). The germline CDR1 and CDR2 sequences are MDHEN and SYDVKM. V lost 7 bases to trimming and J lost 7 bases, with 11 bases between them. The CDR3 contains 12 residues. The CDR3 nucleotides are TGTGCCAGCACAGGGAATCAACAGCCCCAGCATTTT. As protein: CASTGNQQPQHF.

J is TRBJ2-5 and V is TRBV20-1; 10 nucleotides line up with TRBD2. Germline V gene data show CDR1 as DFQATT and CDR2 as SNEGSKA (reference sequence). This CDR3 has 15 amino acids. Trimming cost V 6 bases and J 4 bases; bases outside gene matches: 11. CDR3 DNA sequence: TGCAGTGCCGTTAGCGGGGGGAACGTCTTAGAGACCCAGTACTTC. Its protein is CSAVSGGNVLETQYF.

This clonotype was recorded a few times. This chain connects TRBV20-1 to TRBJ2-7, with 8 bases matching TRBD2. This CDR3 spans 14 amino acids. Per the germline V gene, CDR1 is DFQATT and CDR2 is SNEGSKA (reference sequence). J was trimmed by 7 bases and V by 5 bases; bases with no gene match: 13. The CDR3 is CSAGLPGGPWEQYF. In nucleotides, the CDR3 is TGCAGTGCTGGGTTACCGGGGGGGCCGTGGGAGCAGTACTTC.

J is TRBJ2-1 and V is TRBV19, with unresolved D. Germline loops: CDR1 LNHDA, CDR2 SQIVND (reference sequence). The CDR3 consists of 13 residues. The V and J ends lost 5 bases and 5 bases respectively, with 10 bases between them. CDR3 sequence reads: CASSVRLNNEQFF. The CDR3 DNA reads TGTGCCAGTAGTGTGAGACTCAACAATGAGCAGTTCTTC.

This clonotype was counted between two and nine times. The chain recombines TRBV7-9 with TRBJ2-3, with TRBD2 matching over 7 bases. Germline-derived CDR1 and CDR2 are SEHNR and FQNEAQ (reference sequence). V lost 7 bases and J lost 0; bases outside the gene matches: 4. The CDR3 contains 14 residues. The CDR3 reads CASIPGLSTDTQYF. Written as DNA, the CDR3 is TGTGCCAGCATCCCGGGACTAAGCACAGATACGCAGTATTTT.

This clonotype was picked up many times. The CDR3 coding sequence is TGCGCCAGCAGTCGGACAGGGTTCGCCTACAATGAGCAGTTCTTC. Translation: CASSRTGFAYNEQFF. The J gene is TRBJ2-1, the V gene TRBV10-2; TRBD1 aligns across 8 bases. CDR3 size: 15 residues. CDR1 and CDR2 (germline): WSHSY, SAAADI. The V segment lost 5 bases and the J segment 2 bases; nucleotides outside the gene matches: 5.

This clonotype was counted between two and nine times. The rearrangement links TRBV28 to TRBJ1-3, with D possibly matching TRBD1 (5 bases). Germline V gives CDR1 MDHEN, CDR2 SYDVKM. The length of the CDR3 is 13 residues. Between the trimmed V and J ends, which lost 5 bases and 1 base, there was a span of 6 bases. CDR3 amino acids: CASSQGSGNTIYF. CDR3 DNA sequence: TGTGCCAGCAGTCAGGGATCTGGAAACACCATATATTTT. The variable domain in full, completed from reference TRBV28 and TRBJ1-3, reads DVKVTQSSRYLVKRTGEKVFLECVQDMDHENMFWYRQDPGLGLRLIYFSYDVKMKEKGDIPEGYSVSREKKERFSLILESASTNQTSMYLCASSQGSGNTIYFGEGSWLTVV.